This TCR beta chain was sequenced for a study of blood T cell repertoires in COVID-19. In the study overall: Whether acute or convalescent, the COVID-19 samples came from the United States, Italy and Spain. Sources were T cells, B-cell-depleted T cells, or PBMCs; the material itself was cDNA or gDNA.

Per the authors' pipeline: Amplification of reference gene primers was used by the study to estimate nucleated cell counts. Using immunoSEQ multiplex PCR, the repertoire was profiled, and TCRdb retains in-frame clones only, with some absent. The DNA was the basis for D and trimming; V, J and clone size are from that table. The data hold 150,000 to 200,000 clones, with around nine tenths observed a single time. Germline V gene data show CDR1 as LNHDA and CDR2 as SQIVND (reference sequence). The V gene end was trimmed by 3 bases and the J gene end by 1 base; junction bases not matched to a gene: 14. The CDR3 runs 19 residues.

The sequence came from a man in his sixties or seventies with acute or convalescent COVID-19. The genes are TRBV19 and TRBJ2-1; 8 positions match TRBD2. The sample comprised peripheral blood. The CDR3 loop is CASSMGPLRPGGSYNEQFF. As DNA, the CDR3 is TGTGCCAGTAGTATGGGGCCTCTTCGGCCGGGAGGGTCCTACAATGAGCAGTTCTTC.